These T cell receptor beta chains were read from a single sample in a study of CD8+ T cells in alopecia areata. Measured with immunoSEQ multiplex PCR; TCRdb has only the in-frame clones, and not every one. The sample includes about 250,000 clones, under 80% of them seen just once. Sequencing used CD4+ T cells sorted from blood, obtained at week 0. The receptor source for this set is a human donor with alopecia areata. Both conserved end residues are part of each CDR3. The order of the fields is J gene, V gene, CDR3 length, clone size, D gene, CDR3 protein, CDR3 DNA. A D gene is named only where the DNA matches it firmly. Rows may omit the clone size; those that give it use once, few, many or a size class.

TRBJ2-5 | TRBV29-1 | 13 | once | TRBD2 | CSVASGVKETQYF | TGCAGCGTGGCTAGCGGGGTGAAAGAGACCCAGTACTTC
TRBJ2-4 | TRBV5-1 | 14 | - | - | CASSLGQSKNIQYF | TGCGCCAGCAGCTTAGGGCAAAGCAAAAACATTCAGTACTTC
TRBJ2-5 | TRBV5-6 | 13 | few | - | CASSLQAPETQYF | TGTGCCAGCAGCTTACAGGCTCCAGAGACCCAGTACTTC
TRBJ1-2 | TRBV5-1 | 16 | - | TRBD1 | CASSSTEQGAGYGYTF | TGCGCCAGCAGCTCCACTGAACAGGGGGCTGGCTATGGCTACACCTTC
TRBJ2-1 | TRBV4-1 | 16 | - | - | CASSPLDTRSYNEQFF | TGCGCCAGCAGCCCTCTTGACACCCGCTCCTACAATGAGCAGTTCTTC
TRBJ2-3 | TRBV11-2 | 13 | - | - | CASRTVEGLTQYF | TGTGCCAGCAGAACAGTGGAGGGGTTGACGCAGTATTTT
TRBJ2-5 | TRBV30 | 14 | few | TRBD2 | CAWTASGGEETQYF | TGTGCCTGGACCGCTAGCGGGGGGGAAGAGACCCAGTACTTC
TRBJ2-1 | TRBV11-3 | 13 | - | - | CASSRSQHNEQFF | TGTGCCAGCAGCCGATCCCAGCACAATGAGCAGTTCTTC
TRBJ2-1 | TRBV7-9 | 15 | - | - | CASSTSKAVNNEQFF | TGTGCCAGCAGCACATCTAAAGCGGTCAACAATGAGCAGTTCTTC
TRBJ1-1 | TRBV5-1 | 17 | - | - | CASSLQVPTTPNTEAFF | TGCGCCAGCAGCTTACAGGTCCCCACTACCCCGAACACTGAAGCTTTCTTT
TRBJ2-1 | TRBV29-1 | 15 | - | - | CSVEGSGGSYNEQFF | TGCAGCGTTGAAGGGTCTGGCGGCTCCTACAATGAGCAGTTCTTC
TRBJ1-2 | TRBV27 | 14 | - | - | CASSFLRGNYGYTF | TGTGCCAGCAGTTTCTTGAGGGGAAACTATGGCTACACCTTC
TRBJ2-7 | TRBV29-1 | 12 | - | TRBD2 | CSVLAGYDEQYF | TGCAGCGTTTTAGCGGGGTACGACGAGCAGTACTTC
TRBJ2-7 | TRBV4-3 | 15 | - | TRBD2 | CASSQVAGGRSEQYF | TGCGCCAGCAGCCAGGTAGCGGGGGGGCGTTCCGAGCAGTACTTC
TRBJ2-7 | TRBV9 | 13 | - | - | CASSVDLGYEQYF | TGTGCCAGCAGCGTAGATTTGGGCTACGAGCAGTACTTC
TRBJ2-4 | TRBV30 | 11 | - | - | CAWSGGTIQYF | TGTGCCTGGAGTGGGGGTACCATTCAGTACTTC
TRBJ1-1 | TRBV30 | 13 | - | - | CAWSVSWGLEAFF | TGTGCCTGGAGTGTTTCATGGGGGCTCGAAGCTTTCTTT